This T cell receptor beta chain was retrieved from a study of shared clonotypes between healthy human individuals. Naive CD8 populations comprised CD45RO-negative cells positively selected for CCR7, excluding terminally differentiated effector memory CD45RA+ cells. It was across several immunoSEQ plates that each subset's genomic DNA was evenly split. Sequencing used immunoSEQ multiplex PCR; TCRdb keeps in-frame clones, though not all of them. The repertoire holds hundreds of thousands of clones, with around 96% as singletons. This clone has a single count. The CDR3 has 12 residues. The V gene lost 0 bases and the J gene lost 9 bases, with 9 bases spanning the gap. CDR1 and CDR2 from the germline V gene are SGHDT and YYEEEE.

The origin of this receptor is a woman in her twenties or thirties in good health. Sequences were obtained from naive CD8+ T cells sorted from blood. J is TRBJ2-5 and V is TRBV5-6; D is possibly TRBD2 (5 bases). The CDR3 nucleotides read TGTGCCAGCAGCTTGGGACTCGGGGCCCAGTACTTC. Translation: CASSLGLGAQYF.